One sample yielded the 14 T cell receptor beta chains listed below, sequenced in a study of cytomegalovirus exposure and HLA in healthy donors. PCR primers comprised 60 Vbeta and 13 Jbeta primers. Some clones are missing from TCRdb's copy, which holds only in-frame ones; the method was immunoSEQ multiplex PCR. The table has under 200,000 clones, about four fifths seen once; the top ten hold 1.5%. Sequencing used PBMCs. The receptors originated from a girl aged 10-17 years in good health and CMV-seropositive.

The chain employs TRBV19 and TRBJ2-7; TRBD1 is a possible D gene (5 bases). The CDR3 is 13 residues long. CDR1 is LNHDA, CDR2 SQIVND, per germline (reference sequence). The ends were cut back, 7 bases at V and 1 base at J, with 11 bases in the middle. The DNA of the CDR3 is TGTGCCAGTAAATCGACAGAATCCTACGAGCAGTACTTC. Its protein is CASKSTESYEQYF.

The V call is TRBV27, the J call TRBJ1-1, with no clear D. CDR3 length: 17 residues. V lost 3 bases and J lost 0, with 17 bases in between. CDR1 and CDR2 (germline): MNHEY, SMNVEV (reference sequence). The CDR3 DNA follows: TGTGCCAGCAGTTTTCAACTTTCTCACGGTTTGAACACTGAAGCTTTCTTT. Protein product: CASSFQLSHGLNTEAFF.

The chain uses TRBV10-2 and TRBJ2-5, with TRBD2 matching 7 bases. V was pared by 6 bases and J by 3 bases, with 7 bases of the junction left unmatched. CDR1 is WSHSY and CDR2 is SAAADI in the germline V gene. The CDR3 has 14 residues. As DNA, the CDR3 is TGCGCCAGCAGAGATCAGGGAGGGGAAGAGACCCAGTACTTC. Protein: CASRDQGGEETQYF.

This clone has only one observation. The chain uses TRBV29-1 and TRBJ2-7; D possibly corresponds to TRBD2 (5 bases). V lost 4 bases and J lost 3, with 10 bases in between. Germline CDR1 and CDR2: SQVTM and ANQGSEA. This CDR3 has 12 residues. The CDR3: CSVVTIIYEQYF. The CDR3 DNA sequence: TGCAGCGTTGTGACTATTATCTACGAGCAGTACTTC.

The V gene is TRBV28, the J gene TRBJ2-7; D ambiguous. The CDR3 has 11 amino acids. Germline V lookup: CDR1 MDHEN, CDR2 SYDVKM. Trimming shortened V by 1 base and J by 5 bases, and 3 bases separated the two germline ends. CDR3 sequence reads: CASSLYNEQYF. The CDR3 region has the DNA TGTGCCAGCAGTTTATACAACGAGCAGTACTTC.

Here the CDR3 reads CAISDGRREEQFF. CDR3 DNA sequence: TGTGCCATCAGTGACGGTCGGCGGGAGGAGCAGTTCTTC. The chain links TRBV10-3 to TRBJ2-1; TRBD2 matches 7 bases. The CDR3 consists of 13 residues. V was clipped by 3 bases and J by 10 bases; unmatched bases: 6. CDR1 and CDR2 from the germline V gene are ENHRY and SYGVKD.

The chain carries TRBV27 and TRBJ2-5; 7 nucleotides agree with TRBD1. Germline CDR1 is MNHEY and CDR2 is SMNVEV (reference sequence). V gave up 6 bases and J gave up 1 base; unmatched junction bases: 5. The CDR3 length is 14 residues. The CDR3 region has the DNA TGTGCCAGCAGACCGGGACAGTCCCAAGAGACCCAGTACTTC. This encodes CASRPGQSQETQYF.

The CDR3 sequence: CASSQEDSGLNTEAFF. CDR3 in DNA: TGTGCCAGCAGCCAAGAAGATTCAGGATTGAACACTGAAGCTTTCTTT. The V call is TRBV4-2, the J call TRBJ1-1; D not certain. This CDR3 has 16 amino acids. Trimming removed 0 bases at V and 0 bases at J, with 11 bases between. Germline V gene sequence: CDR1 LGHNA, CDR2 YNFKEQ.

Here the CDR3 reads CASSELTENTEAFF. In DNA form, the CDR3 reads TGTGCCAGCAGTGAATTGACAGAGAACACTGAAGCTTTCTTT. The chain uses TRBV2 and TRBJ1-1, with D maybe TRBD1 (5 bases). This CDR3 has 14 residues. V lost 2 bases and J 1 base, leaving 8 bases between the germline ends. Germline V gene data show CDR1 as SNHLY and CDR2 as FYNNEI.

The chain uses TRBV28 and TRBJ1-2, with 9 bases that match TRBD1. The CDR3 has 13 residues. The V gene end was trimmed by 6 bases and the J gene end by 5 bases; junction bases not matched to a gene: 4. Looked up from germline, CDR1 is MDHEN and CDR2 is SYDVKM. The CDR3 DNA follows: TGTGCCAGCAGCCACAGGGGGCGATATGGCTACACCTTC. It translates to CASSHRGRYGYTF.

The chain links TRBV29-1 to TRBJ2-3; 13 bases line up with TRBD2. Germline CDR1 reads SQVTM; CDR2 reads ANQGSEA. Trimming at V came to 6 bases and at J to 4 bases, leaving 7 bases not matched to a gene. CDR3 size: 15 residues. DNA for the CDR3: TGCAGCGTCTCAGGACTAGCGGGAGCGGCAGATACGCAGTATTTT. Translation: CSVSGLAGAADTQYF.

This chain joins TRBV28 and TRBJ1-2; tentative D call: TRBD1 (6 bases). Germline CDR1 is MDHEN and CDR2 is SYDVKM. V was shortened by 6 bases and J by 4 bases, with 12 bases between the two germline ends. The CDR3 spans 13 residues. CDR3 region: CASRSPQGYGYTF. In DNA form, the CDR3 reads TGTGCCAGCAGATCCCCACAGGGCTATGGCTACACCTTC.

The V call is TRBV5-1, the J call TRBJ1-1, with D tentatively TRBD1 (6 bases). The V end lost 4 bases, the J end lost 2 bases, and 12 bases lay between the germline ends. The CDR3 covers 14 residues. Germline V gives CDR1 SGHRS, CDR2 YFSETQ. This CDR3 reads CASSLWTANTEAFF. CDR3 coding DNA: TGCGCCAGCAGCCTATGGACAGCTAACACTGAAGCTTTCTTT.

The gene calls are TRBV7-2 and TRBJ2-5; D is perhaps TRBD2 (6 bases). The CDR3 runs 16 residues. The germline CDR1 and CDR2 sequences are SGHTA and FQGNSA. The V gene lost 3 bases and the J gene lost 5 bases, with 19 bases spanning the gap. The chain's CDR3 is CASSLASAGSQETQYF. The CDR3 DNA reads TGTGCCAGCAGCTTGGCCTCTGCGGGGAGTCAGGAGACCCAGTACTTC. The full variable domain, rest sourced from reference TRBV7-2 and TRBJ2-5, is GAGVSQSPSNKVTEKGKDVELRCDPISGHTALYWYRQSLGQGLEFLIYFQGNSAPDKSGLPSDRFSAERTGGSVSTLTIQRTQQEDSAVYLCASSLASAGSQETQYFGPGTRLLVL.